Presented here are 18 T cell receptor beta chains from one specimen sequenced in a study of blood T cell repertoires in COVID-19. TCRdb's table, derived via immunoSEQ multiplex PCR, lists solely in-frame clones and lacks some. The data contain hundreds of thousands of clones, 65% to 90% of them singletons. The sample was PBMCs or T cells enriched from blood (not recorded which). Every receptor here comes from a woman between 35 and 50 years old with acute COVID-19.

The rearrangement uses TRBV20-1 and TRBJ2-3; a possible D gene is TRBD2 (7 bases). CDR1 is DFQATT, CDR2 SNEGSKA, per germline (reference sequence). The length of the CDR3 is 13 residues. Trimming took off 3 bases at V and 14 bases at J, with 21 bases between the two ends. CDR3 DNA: TGCAGTGCTAGTGGGACACTAGCGACGAAGCTGTATTTT. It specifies CSASGTLATKLYF.

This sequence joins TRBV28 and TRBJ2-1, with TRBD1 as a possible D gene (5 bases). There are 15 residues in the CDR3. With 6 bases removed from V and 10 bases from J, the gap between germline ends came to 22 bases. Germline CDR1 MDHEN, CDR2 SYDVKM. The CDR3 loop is CASSSLGAGLGEQFF. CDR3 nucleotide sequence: TGTGCCAGCAGCTCTCTTGGGGCAGGCCTTGGGGAGCAGTTCTTC.

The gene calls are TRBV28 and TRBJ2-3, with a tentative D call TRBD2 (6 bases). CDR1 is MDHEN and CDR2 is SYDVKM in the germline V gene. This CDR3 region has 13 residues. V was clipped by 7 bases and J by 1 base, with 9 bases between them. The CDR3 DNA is TGTGCCAGCACCTCGGGGGGCACAGATACGCAGTATTTT. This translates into CASTSGGTDTQYF.

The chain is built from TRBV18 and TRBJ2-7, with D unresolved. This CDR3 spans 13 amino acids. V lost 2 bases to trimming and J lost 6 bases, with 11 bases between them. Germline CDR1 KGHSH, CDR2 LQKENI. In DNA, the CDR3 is TGTGCCAGCTCACCAGAGAGAATATCCGAGCAGTACTTC. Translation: CASSPERISEQYF.

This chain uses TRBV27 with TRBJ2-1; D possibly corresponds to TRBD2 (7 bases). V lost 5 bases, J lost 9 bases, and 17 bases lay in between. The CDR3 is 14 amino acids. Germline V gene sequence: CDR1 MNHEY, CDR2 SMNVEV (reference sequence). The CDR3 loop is CASSRLAEGGEQFF. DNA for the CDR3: TGTGCCAGCAGTCGCCTAGCGGAGGGGGGTGAGCAGTTCTTC.

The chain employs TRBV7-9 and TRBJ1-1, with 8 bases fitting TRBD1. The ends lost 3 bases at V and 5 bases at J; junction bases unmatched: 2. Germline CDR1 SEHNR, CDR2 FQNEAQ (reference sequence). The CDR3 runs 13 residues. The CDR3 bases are TGTGCCAGCAGCTTCACAGGGGGAACTGAAGCTTTCTTT. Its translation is CASSFTGGTEAFF.

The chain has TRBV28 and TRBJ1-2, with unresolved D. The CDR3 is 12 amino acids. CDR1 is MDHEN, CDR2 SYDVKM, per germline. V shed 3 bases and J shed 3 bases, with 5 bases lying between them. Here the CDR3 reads CASSFADYGYTF. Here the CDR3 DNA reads TGTGCCAGCAGTTTTGCGGACTATGGCTACACCTTC.

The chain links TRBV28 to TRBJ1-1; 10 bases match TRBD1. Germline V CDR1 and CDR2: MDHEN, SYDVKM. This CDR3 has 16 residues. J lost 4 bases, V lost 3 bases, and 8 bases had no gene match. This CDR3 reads CASSFDRGLIVTEAFF. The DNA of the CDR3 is TGTGCCAGCAGTTTCGACAGGGGGCTAATTGTCACTGAAGCTTTCTTT.

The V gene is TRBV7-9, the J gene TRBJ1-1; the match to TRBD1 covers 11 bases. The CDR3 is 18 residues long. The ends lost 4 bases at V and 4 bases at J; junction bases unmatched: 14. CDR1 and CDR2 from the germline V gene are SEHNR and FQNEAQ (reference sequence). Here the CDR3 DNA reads TGTGCCAGCAGCTACCGGGGATCCCGGGACAGGGGGGCCACTGAAGCTTTCTTT. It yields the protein CASSYRGSRDRGATEAFF.

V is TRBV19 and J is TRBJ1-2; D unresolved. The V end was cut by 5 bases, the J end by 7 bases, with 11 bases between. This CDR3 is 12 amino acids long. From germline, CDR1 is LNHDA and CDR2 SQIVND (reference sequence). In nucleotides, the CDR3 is TGTGCCAGTAGTGGGCCCCTAGCTGGCTACACCTTC. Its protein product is CASSGPLAGYTF.

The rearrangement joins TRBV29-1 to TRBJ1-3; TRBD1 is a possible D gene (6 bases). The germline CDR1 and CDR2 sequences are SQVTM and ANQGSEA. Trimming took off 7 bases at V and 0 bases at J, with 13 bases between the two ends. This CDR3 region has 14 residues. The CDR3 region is CSGTLGGSGNTIYF. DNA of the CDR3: TGCAGCGGGACCCTAGGGGGCTCTGGAAACACCATATATTTT.

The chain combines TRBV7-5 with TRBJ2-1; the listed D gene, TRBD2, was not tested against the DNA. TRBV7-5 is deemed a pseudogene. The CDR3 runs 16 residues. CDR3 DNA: TGTGTCAGAAGCTTAGCCCCGGGACTCTCCTACAATGAGCAGTTCTTC. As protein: CVRSLAPGLSYNEQFF.

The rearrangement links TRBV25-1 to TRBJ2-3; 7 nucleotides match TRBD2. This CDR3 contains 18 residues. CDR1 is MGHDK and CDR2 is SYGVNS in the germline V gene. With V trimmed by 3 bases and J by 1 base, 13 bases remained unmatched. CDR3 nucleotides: TGTGCCAGCAGTGAGGCTAGCGGATTTGGAGGGGGCACAGATACGCAGTATTTT. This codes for CASSEASGFGGGTDTQYF.

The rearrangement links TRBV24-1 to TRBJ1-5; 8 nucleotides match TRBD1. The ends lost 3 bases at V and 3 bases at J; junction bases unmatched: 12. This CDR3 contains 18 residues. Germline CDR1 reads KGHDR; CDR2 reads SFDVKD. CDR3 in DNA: TGTGCCACCAGTGATATTACAGGGGGAAGGGTTCACAATCAGCCCCAGCATTTT. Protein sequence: CATSDITGGRVHNQPQHF.

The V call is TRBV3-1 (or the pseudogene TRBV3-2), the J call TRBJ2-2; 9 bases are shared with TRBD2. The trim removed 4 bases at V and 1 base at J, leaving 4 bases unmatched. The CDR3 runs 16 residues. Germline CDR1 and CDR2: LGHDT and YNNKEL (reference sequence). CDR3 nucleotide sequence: TGTGCCAGCAGCCTGAGAGCGGGAGGGAACACCGGGGAGCTGTTTTTT. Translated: CASSLRAGGNTGELFF.

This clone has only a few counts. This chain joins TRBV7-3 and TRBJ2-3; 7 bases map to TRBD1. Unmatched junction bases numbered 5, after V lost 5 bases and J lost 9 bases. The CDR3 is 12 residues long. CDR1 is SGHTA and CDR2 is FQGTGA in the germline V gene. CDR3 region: CASSPRQGTQYF. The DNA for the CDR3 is TGTGCCAGCAGCCCTAGACAGGGAACGCAGTATTTT.

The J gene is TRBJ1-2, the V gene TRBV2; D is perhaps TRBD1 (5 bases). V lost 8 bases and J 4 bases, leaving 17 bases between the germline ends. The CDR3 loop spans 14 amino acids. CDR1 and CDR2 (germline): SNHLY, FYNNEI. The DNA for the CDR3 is TGTGCCAGCGGCGGCCTGGGGGGGATCTATGGCTACACCTTC. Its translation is CASGGLGGIYGYTF.

The CDR3 bases are TGCGCCAGCAGCTTGAGAACAGGGGGCGGTGAAGCTTTCTTT. As protein: CASSLRTGGGEAFF. The chain uses TRBV5-1 and TRBJ1-1; 9 bases align to TRBD1. The CDR3 extends over 14 amino acids. Trimming took 1 base from V and 7 from J; bases not matched to a gene: 5. Per germline, CDR1 SGHRS and CDR2 YFSETQ.